This T cell receptor beta chain was recorded in a study of T cell repertoires in cytomegalovirus infection. At the level of the study: It was the public TCR beta signatures that indicated both CMV infection and matching HLA type. Study-wide points: Predominance within the ex vivo response was attributable to HLA-C-restricted CMV-specific TCR beta clonotypes.

CDR3 length equals 14 residues. Germline V gives CDR1 LNHDA, CDR2 SQIVND (reference sequence). Losses at the gene ends were 5 bases for V and 6 bases for J; bases not matched to a gene: 7. A single record per CDR3 protein comes from TCRdb applying MiXCR to the reads. Altogether roughly 250,000 distinct CDR3 sequences are present, 22% being singletons, with the ten largest covering around a sixth. Concerning this clonotype: Its specificity is not known.

This TCR was sampled from a human donor in good health (CMV status not recorded). Some clones in this sample may be carry-over from other donors' samples. Sequenced material: CD8+ T cells from PBMCs. J is TRBJ2-1 and V is TRBV19; TRBD2 matches 7 bases. The DNA for the CDR3 is TGTGCCAGTAGTTTCGGGACTATCGGCAATGAGCAGTTCTTC. It yields the protein CASSFGTIGNEQFF.